This T cell receptor (beta chain) comes out of a study of a mutant IDH1 vaccine in newly diagnosed glioma. As for the study in general: Vaccination followed radiotherapy alone by 4-6 weeks, or accompanied temozolomide cycles. The therapy given earlier, which was standard therapy, consisted of radiotherapy, temozolomide, or both, and most of the patients received both.

The repertoire was sequenced with immunoSEQ multiplex PCR; TCRdb's copy has only in-frame clones and lacks some. The data hold tens of thousands of clones, with roughly four fifths observed a single time. Time point here: week 47, end of study. Vaccinated patients received 300 ug of mutant IDH1 20-mer peptide per dose, with topical imiquimod. The V and J ends lost 5 bases and 0 bases respectively, with 14 bases between them. Germline V gives CDR1 SGHTA, CDR2 FQGNSA. This CDR3 is built from 16 residues. About this clone itself: Its specificity is not known.

Whole-study findings and limits: The occurrence of vaccine-induced immune responses was seen in approximately 92% of patients. There seemed to be no relation between pseudoprogression and changes in top peripheral T cell clonotypes.

Sequenced here: PBMCs, sampled from a glioma patient whose treatment included an IDH1 peptide vaccine. The clonotype comes from a man in his forties with glioma. The chain joins TRBV7-2 to TRBJ1-3, with TRBD1 as a possible D gene (5 bases). CDR3 region: CASSQNGGTSGNTIYF. CDR3 nucleotides: TGTGCCAGCAGCCAAAACGGGGGGACCTCTGGAAACACCATATATTTT.